This TCR beta chain was retrieved from a study of blood T cell repertoires in COVID-19. As for the study in general: Some COVID-19 samples were acute and others convalescent; all came from the United States, Italy and Spain. PBMCs, B-cell-depleted T cells, or T cells were the source of the cDNA or gDNA that made up the material.

Per the study methods: Reference gene primer amplification yielded estimated nucleated cell counts. The data were produced by immunoSEQ multiplex PCR, yet TCRdb's version contains in-frame clones alone and is incomplete. V and J calls and clone size are those listed in that table; D and trimming were worked out from the DNA. The repertoire holds about 55,000 clones, with about four fifths as singletons. This CDR3 contains 15 residues. Germline CDR1 and CDR2: SGHTA and FQGNSA. Deletions cut 5 bases from V and 5 bases from J, with 18 bases between. The receptor was derived from a woman aged 60-70 years with acute or convalescent COVID-19. The chain carries TRBV7-2 and TRBJ1-1, with D tentatively TRBD1 (5 bases). Specimen: peripheral blood. This CDR3 is CASSQDGGRRTEAFF. DNA of the CDR3: TGTGCCAGCAGCCAAGACGGGGGGAGGAGGACTGAAGCTTTCTTT.